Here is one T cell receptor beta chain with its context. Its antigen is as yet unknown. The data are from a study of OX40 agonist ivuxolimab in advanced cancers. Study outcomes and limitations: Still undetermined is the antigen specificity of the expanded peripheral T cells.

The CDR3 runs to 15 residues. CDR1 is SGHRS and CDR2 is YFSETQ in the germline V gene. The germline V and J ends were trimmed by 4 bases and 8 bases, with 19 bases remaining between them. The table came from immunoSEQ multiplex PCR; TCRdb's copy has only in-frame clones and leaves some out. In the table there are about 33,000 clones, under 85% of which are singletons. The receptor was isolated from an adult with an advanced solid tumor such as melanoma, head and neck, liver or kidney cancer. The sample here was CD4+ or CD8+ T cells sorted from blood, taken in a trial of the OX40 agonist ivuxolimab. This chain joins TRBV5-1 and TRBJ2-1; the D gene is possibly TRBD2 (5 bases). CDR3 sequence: CASSQAPREGHEQFF. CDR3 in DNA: TGCGCCAGCAGCCAAGCACCCCGTGAGGGCCATGAGCAGTTCTTC.